The 25 T cell receptor beta chains listed next were all sequenced from one sample in a study of control samples from healthy donors and cancer patients (dated by TCRdb to 2020 to 2021). Receptor amplification or capture employed the immunoSEQ multiplex PCR assay. TCRdb mirrors the immuneACCESS table, restricted to in-frame sequences. Some clones are absent from its copies; in checked studies, under half trace to an unresolved V gene, and the reason for the others is unknown. This sample gives some 17,000 clones in total; approximately 88% of them show up just once. Together, the top ten hold about 34% of the sample. Sequencing was done on a sample of PBMCs. The receptors originated from a man in his sixties with head and neck cancer.

The chain joins TRBV10-1 to TRBJ2-6; D is possibly TRBD1 or TRBD2 (5 bases each). The CDR3 is 17 residues long. Trimming removed 0 bases at V and 4 bases at J, with 13 bases between. Germline CDR1 reads WNHNN; CDR2 reads SYGVQD (reference sequence). CDR3 sequence: CASSESISGQGANVLTF. CDR3 coding DNA: TGCGCCAGCAGTGAGTCGATTTCGGGGCAGGGGGCCAACGTCCTGACTTTC.

A single count supports this clone. V is TRBV9 and J is TRBJ1-1, with TRBD1 identical over 8 bases. The V and J ends lost 4 bases and 0 bases, in that order; junction bases with no gene match: 2. Germline CDR1 reads SGDLS; CDR2 reads YYNGEE. The CDR3 totals 14 residues. CDR3 protein: CASSQGALNTEAFF. In DNA, the CDR3 is TGTGCCAGCAGCCAGGGGGCCTTGAACACTGAAGCTTTCTTT.

The genes are TRBV6-2 or TRBV6-3 and TRBJ1-5, with 7 bases aligning to TRBD1. The CDR3 spans 16 residues. J gave up 6 bases and V 5 bases, and 13 bases lay outside the gene matches. Germline V gene lookup returns CDR1 MNHEY and CDR2 SVGEGT. This chain's CDR3 is CASSPQGKGAFQPQHF. The CDR3 nucleotides are TGTGCCAGCAGTCCCCAGGGGAAGGGGGCTTTTCAGCCCCAGCATTTT.

This chain joins TRBV5-1 and TRBJ2-1; D is perhaps TRBD1 (5 bases). Per the germline V gene, CDR1 is SGHRS and CDR2 is YFSETQ. Between the trimmed V and J ends, which lost 3 bases and 7 bases, there was a span of 11 bases. This CDR3 contains 13 residues. CDR3 nucleotide sequence: TGCGCCAGCAGCTCCGCGACAGAAAATGAGCAGTTCTTC. Translation: CASSSATENEQFF.

This chain uses TRBV7-8 with TRBJ2-7; 11 positions agree with TRBD2. The CDR3 length is 14 residues. Per the germline V gene, CDR1 is SGHVS and CDR2 is FQNEAQ. V lost 5 bases and J lost 2; bases outside the gene matches: 2. The CDR3 DNA is TGTGCCAGCAGCCTTAGCGGGGGGGCCTACGAGCAGTACTTC. This gives the protein CASSLSGGAYEQYF.

The chain employs TRBV7-2 and TRBJ2-5; D gene ambiguous. CDR3 length: 14 residues. Trimming removed 5 bases from V and 3 bases from J, with 13 bases in between. The germline CDR1 and CDR2 sequences are SGHTA and FQGNSA. The CDR3 protein is CASSLDQIEETQYF. DNA of the CDR3: TGTGCCAGCAGCCTTGATCAGATTGAAGAGACCCAGTACTTC.

The CDR3 sequence is CASSSDRGAYGYTF. CDR3 nucleotide sequence: TGTGCCAGCAGTTCCGACAGGGGAGCTTATGGCTACACCTTC. V and J are TRBV7-9 and TRBJ1-2; TRBD1 agrees at 8 bases. The CDR3 is 14 amino acids. V shed 6 bases and J 5 bases; nucleotides not matched to a gene: 8. Per germline, CDR1 SEHNR and CDR2 FQNEAQ (reference sequence).

CDR3 protein: CASSRDLGNTIYF. CDR3 nucleotide sequence: TGTGCCAGCAGCCGAGACTTGGGAAACACCATATATTTT. The chain combines TRBV5-4 with TRBJ1-3; D not resolved. V dropped 4 bases and J dropped 4 bases, with 9 bases sitting between them. The CDR3 consists of 13 residues. CDR1 and CDR2 from the germline V gene are SGHNT and YYREEE (reference sequence).

The genes are TRBV6-5 and TRBJ1-5; D uncertain. Germline values: CDR1 MNHEY, CDR2 SVGAGI. The CDR3 runs to 12 residues. The V end lost 9 bases, the J end lost 0 bases, and 6 bases lay between the germline ends. The CDR3 sequence is CARQYSNQPQHF. CDR3 sequence (DNA): TGTGCCAGACAGTATAGCAATCAGCCCCAGCATTTT.

The chain is built from TRBV3-1 (or the pseudogene TRBV3-2) and TRBJ2-5, with 11 nucleotides matching TRBD2. Per germline, CDR1 LGHDT and CDR2 YNNKEL (reference sequence). There are 15 residues in the CDR3. J gave up 7 bases and V 0 bases, and 4 bases lay outside the gene matches. CDR3 in DNA: TGTGCCAGCAGCCAAGAATCCGGACTAGCGGGGACCCAGTACTTC. Translating it yields CASSQESGLAGTQYF.

The chain combines TRBV10-1 with TRBJ2-3; 12 bases are shared with TRBD2. The CDR3 length is 16 residues. V lost 3 bases to trimming and J lost 3 bases; unmatched junction nucleotides: 4. Germline loops: CDR1 WNHNN, CDR2 SYGVQD (reference sequence). CDR3 sequence reads: CASSEASGGVTDTQYF. In DNA, the CDR3 is TGCGCCAGCAGTGAAGCTAGCGGGGGGGTTACAGATACGCAGTATTTT.

This chain connects TRBV5-6 to TRBJ1-6, with D possibly being TRBD1 (5 bases). Between the trimmed V and J ends, which lost 0 bases and 7 bases, there was a span of 11 bases. The CDR3 runs 15 residues. Per the germline V gene, CDR1 is SGHDT and CDR2 is YYEEEE. CDR3: CASSLERDRNSPLHF. The CDR3 DNA reads as TGTGCCAGCAGCTTGGAACGTGACAGAAATTCACCCCTCCACTTT.

This chain's CDR3 is CASRIRPGELFF. As DNA, the CDR3 is TGTGCCAGTAGAATTAGGCCCGGGGAGCTGTTTTTT. The chain uses TRBV19 and TRBJ2-2; D not resolved. This CDR3 is 12 amino acids long. Germline V CDR1 and CDR2: LNHDA, SQIVND (reference sequence). Trimming stripped 6 bases from V and 6 bases from J, with 8 bases between. Combining the CDR3 with reference TRBV19 and TRBJ2-2 gives the whole variable domain DGGITQSPKYLFRKEGQNVTLSCEQNLNHDAMYWYRQDPGQGLRLIYYSQIVNDFQKGDIAEGYSVSREKKESFPLTVTSAQKNPTAFYLCASRIRPGELFFGEGSRLTVL.

This clone showed up just once. The chain has TRBV5-8 and TRBJ2-7; TRBD1 matches at 10 bases. Trimming removed 5 bases from V and 3 bases from J; junction bases left unmatched: 5. The V gene's germline CDR1 is SGHTS and CDR2 YDEGEE. The CDR3 sequence is 14 residues long. Here the CDR3 DNA reads TGTGCCAGCAGGCCCGGGACAGGGGTCTACGAGCAGTACTTC. It codes for CASRPGTGVYEQYF. Full variable domain (outside the CDR3, taken from reference TRBV5-8 and TRBJ2-7): EAGVTQSPTHLIKTRGQQATLRCSPISGHTSVYWYQQALGLGLQFLLWYDEGEERNRGNFPPRFSGRQFPNYSSELNVNALELEDSALYLCASRPGTGVYEQYFGPGTRLTVT.

This chain uses TRBV3-1 (or the pseudogene TRBV3-2) with TRBJ2-7; D is possibly TRBD1 (6 bases). Germline CDR1 reads LGHDT; CDR2 reads YNNKEL (reference sequence). This CDR3 spans 15 amino acids. V dropped 1 base and J dropped 4 bases, with 14 bases sitting between them. For the CDR3, the DNA is TGTGCCAGCAGCCAAGGCCGGGACACCTTATACGAGCAGTACTTC. It encodes CASSQGRDTLYEQYF.

The chain recombines TRBV11-2 with TRBJ1-5; no definite D call. Trimming took off 4 bases at V and 4 bases at J, with 11 bases between the two ends. The CDR3 runs to 14 residues. Per germline, CDR1 SGHAT and CDR2 FQNNGV. CDR3 protein: CASSSNTVNQPQHF. The CDR3, as DNA: TGTGCCAGCAGCTCAAATACTGTAAATCAGCCCCAGCATTTT.

The V and J genes are TRBV7-2 and TRBJ2-1, with D perhaps TRBD1 or TRBD2 (5 bases each). Trimming pared 7 bases from V and 4 bases from J, leaving 8 bases between. This CDR3 has 12 amino acids. Germline values: CDR1 SGHTA, CDR2 FQGNSA. The CDR3 protein is CASTGGYNEQFF. For the CDR3, the DNA is TGTGCCAGCACTGGGGGTTACAATGAGCAGTTCTTC.

The CDR3 DNA follows: TGCGCCAGCAGCCAAGCTAGGCAGCTTAATGAAAAACTGTTTTTT. Amino acids: CASSQARQLNEKLFF. The genes are TRBV4-1 and TRBJ1-4; D not resolved. Trimming stripped 1 base from V and 4 bases from J, with 10 bases between. Germline values: CDR1 MGHRA, CDR2 YSYEKL. The CDR3 loop spans 15 amino acids.

A few counts support this clone. This chain links TRBV15 with TRBJ1-5; D is uncertain. This CDR3 has 16 amino acids. Trimming pared 0 bases from V and 6 bases from J, leaving 15 bases between. The germline V gene has CDR1 LNHNV and CDR2 YYDKDF (reference sequence). The DNA for the CDR3 is TGTGCCACCAGCAGAGATCGAGGGTGGGTAGGTCAGCCCCAGCATTTT. Its translation: CATSRDRGWVGQPQHF.

The CDR3, as DNA: TGCGCCAGCAGCTTGGAGACCCGCGGGGGCTACACCTTC. As protein: CASSLETRGGYTF. The chain uses TRBV5-1 and TRBJ1-2; D gene ambiguous. The CDR3 is 13 amino acids. Trimming cost V 0 bases and J 8 bases, with 11 bases left between them. Germline V CDR1 and CDR2: SGHRS, YFSETQ.

The CDR3: CASGSGGGPPSTDTQYF. The DNA of the CDR3 is TGTGCTAGTGGTTCTGGCGGGGGGCCGCCGAGCACAGATACGCAGTATTTT. The chain uses TRBV12-5 and TRBJ2-3; 8 bases line up with TRBD2. The CDR3 totals 17 residues. The V and J ends lost 4 bases and 0 bases, in that order; junction bases with no gene match: 9. In germline, CDR1 is LGHNT, CDR2 FRNRAP.

This clone showed up just once. This sequence joins TRBV7-7 and TRBJ1-5, with D unclear. The V gene lost 1 base and the J gene lost 8 bases, with 9 bases spanning the gap. There are 13 residues in the CDR3. The germline gives CDR1 SSHAT, CDR2 FNYEAQ (reference sequence). The CDR3 loop reads CASSLDLTKPQHF. The CDR3 DNA reads TGTGCCAGCAGCTTAGACCTTACCAAGCCCCAGCATTTT.

The CDR3, as DNA: TGTGCCAGCAGCGTCGGGACGGGTACCTACAATGAGCAGTTCTTC. It yields the protein CASSVGTGTYNEQFF. The chain has TRBV9 and TRBJ2-1; D could derive from TRBD1 or TRBD2 (5 bases each). The CDR3 runs to 15 residues. Per the germline V gene, CDR1 is SGDLS and CDR2 is YYNGEE. Trimming pared 2 bases from V and 2 bases from J, leaving 11 bases between.

The V call is TRBV3-1 (or the pseudogene TRBV3-2), the J call TRBJ2-7; a weak D match, TRBD2 (5 bases). The CDR3 totals 12 residues. Trimming removed 4 bases from V and 7 bases from J, with 11 bases in between. Germline loops: CDR1 LGHDT, CDR2 YNNKEL (reference sequence). The CDR3 bases are TGTGCCAGCAGCCCCCGAGGGTTTGAGCAGTACTTC. Its protein product is CASSPRGFEQYF.

The rearrangement joins TRBV27 to TRBJ2-5; TRBD2 might be the D (5 bases). V lost 6 bases and J lost 0, with 11 bases in between. The CDR3 extends over 14 amino acids. CDR1 is MNHEY, CDR2 SMNVEV, per germline (reference sequence). CDR3 nucleotides: TGTGCCAGCAGGAGAGGGCAGAACCAAGAGACCCAGTACTTC. It codes for CASRRGQNQETQYF.